What follows are 10 T cell receptor beta chains derived from one specimen sequenced in a study of cytomegalovirus exposure and HLA in healthy donors. A multiplex PCR was run with 60 Vbeta primers and 13 Jbeta primers. Data came from immunoSEQ multiplex PCR; TCRdb stores just in-frame clones and leaves some out. The table has about 160,000 clones, 65% to 80% seen once. Material for sequencing was PBMCs. The source is a man aged 40-55 years in good health and CMV-seropositive.

The chain recombines TRBV28 with TRBJ2-5; D perhaps matches TRBD1 (5 bases). The CDR3 covers 12 residues. Germline assignment: CDR1 MDHEN and CDR2 SYDVKM. Deletions cut 11 bases from V and 5 bases from J, with 15 bases between. The DNA for the CDR3 is TGTGCCTCTAGGACATCCGTGGAGACCCAGTACTTC. It encodes CASRTSVETQYF.

In DNA, the CDR3 is TGTGCCAGCAGTGAAGCTCCCAGGGCGAGCTCCTACGAGCAGTACTTC. This encodes CASSEAPRASSYEQYF. V gene TRBV2 combines with J gene TRBJ2-7; TRBD1 is a possible D gene (5 bases). The CDR3 is 16 amino acids. The ends were cut back, 0 bases at V and 0 bases at J, with 12 bases in the middle. Germline V lookup: CDR1 SNHLY, CDR2 FYNNEI.

V gene TRBV30 combines with J gene TRBJ2-7; D possibly corresponds to TRBD1 (6 bases). Germline CDR1 GTSNPN, CDR2 SVGIG (reference sequence). V was shortened by 3 bases and J by 4 bases, with 7 bases between the two germline ends. The CDR3 covers 11 residues. CDR3 in DNA: TGTGCCTGGAGCGGACAGTACGAGCAGTACTTC. It codes for CAWSGQYEQYF.

In its sample, this clone was seen once. V and J are TRBV5-6 and TRBJ2-5; 11 bases are a match to TRBD2. Germline V gene sequence: CDR1 SGHDT, CDR2 YYEEEE. This CDR3 has 17 amino acids. V was pared by 0 bases and J by 0 bases, with 4 bases of the junction left unmatched. In DNA form, the CDR3 reads TGTGCCAGCAGCTTGGGGCTAGCGGGAGGAAACCAAGAGACCCAGTACTTC. It specifies CASSLGLAGGNQETQYF.

V and J are TRBV19 and TRBJ2-3, with 13 bases matching TRBD2. Germline loops: CDR1 LNHDA, CDR2 SQIVND (reference sequence). After removal of 6 bases from V and 0 bases from J, the junction contained 12 bases not matched to a gene. This CDR3 spans 19 amino acids. CDR3: CASRVLAGGPIRSTDTQYF. The CDR3 bases are TGTGCCAGTAGAGTACTAGCGGGAGGGCCGATACGGAGCACAGATACGCAGTATTTT.

The chain joins TRBV9 to TRBJ1-5; no clear D. Germline V gene sequence: CDR1 SGDLS, CDR2 YYNGEE. The CDR3 loop spans 14 amino acids. The ends were cut back, 0 bases at V and 1 base at J, with 5 bases in the middle. The chain's CDR3 is CASSVGESNQPQHF. The CDR3, as DNA: TGTGCCAGCAGCGTAGGCGAAAGCAATCAGCCCCAGCATTTT.

The rearrangement joins TRBV28 to TRBJ1-2; D remains ambiguous. With 8 bases removed from V and 5 bases from J, the gap between germline ends came to 15 bases. CDR1 and CDR2 from the germline V gene are MDHEN and SYDVKM. The CDR3 is 13 residues long. The CDR3 coding sequence is TGTGCCAGCTCGGTGGGCTCGGGGTATGGCTACACCTTC. Translated: CASSVGSGYGYTF.

The chain carries TRBV5-6 and TRBJ2-1, with TRBD1 matching over 10 bases. Germline assignment: CDR1 SGHDT and CDR2 YYEEEE. With 5 bases clipped from V and 8 bases from J, the junction kept 4 bases outside the gene matches. The CDR3 extends over 13 amino acids. The CDR3 loop reads CASSRTGGDEQFF. CDR3 bases: TGTGCCAGCAGTAGGACAGGGGGGGATGAGCAGTTCTTC.

The rearrangement links TRBV9 to TRBJ2-5; TRBD1 might be the D (5 bases). CDR3 length: 15 residues. V was cut by 4 bases and J by 4 bases, with 17 bases left in between. Looked up from germline, CDR1 is SGDLS and CDR2 is YYNGEE. CDR3: CASSPAGRELETQYF. CDR3 nucleotide sequence: TGTGCCAGCAGCCCAGCCGGCAGGGAATTAGAGACCCAGTACTTC. The complete variable domain, with remaining parts taken from reference TRBV9 and TRBJ2-5, reads DSGVTQTPKHLITATGQRVTLRCSPRSGDLSVYWYQQSLDQGLQFLIQYYNGEERAKGNILERFSAQQFPDLHSELNLSSLELGDSALYFCASSPAGRELETQYFGPGTRLLVL.

In its sample, this clone was seen a few times. The CDR3 DNA reads as TGTGCCACCAGCACTGATATACAGGCCGGCTACACCTTC. Protein: CATSTDIQAGYTF. The rearrangement joins TRBV15 to TRBJ1-2, with a weak D call TRBD1 (5 bases). V lost 4 bases and J 8 bases, leaving 14 bases between the germline ends. This CDR3 spans 13 amino acids. Germline V gene lookup returns CDR1 LNHNV and CDR2 YYDKDF (reference sequence). The whole variable domain, remainder taken from reference TRBV15 and TRBJ1-2, is DAMVIQNPRYQVTQFGKPVTLSCSQTLNHNVMYWYQQKSSQAPKLLFHYYDKDFNNEADTPDNFQSRRPNTSFCFLDIRSPGLGDTAMYLCATSTDIQAGYTFGSGTRLTVV.